A single sample gave rise to the 7 T cell receptor beta chains below, sequenced in a study of OX40 agonist ivuxolimab in advanced cancers. Produced via immunoSEQ multiplex PCR; TCRdb's table is partial and in-frame only. Of fewer than 85,000 clones listed, approximately 80% are singletons. The material sequenced was CD4+ or CD8+ T cells sorted from blood, taken in a trial of the OX40 agonist ivuxolimab. Source of these receptors: an adult with an advanced solid tumor such as melanoma, head and neck, liver or kidney cancer.

The chain recombines TRBV5-6 with TRBJ2-2, with a weak D call TRBD1 (5 bases). In germline, CDR1 is SGHDT, CDR2 YYEEEE. The CDR3 length is 12 residues. V dropped 6 bases and J dropped 4 bases, with 7 bases sitting between them. DNA for the CDR3: TGTGCCAGCAAGGGGATCACCGGGGAGCTGTTTTTT. Protein sequence: CASKGITGELFF.

The CDR3 region has the DNA TGTGCCAGCAGCGCGGGACTAGCGGACCAAGAGACCCAGTACTTC. Translated, it gives CASSAGLADQETQYF. This chain connects TRBV5-4 to TRBJ2-5; 11 bases match TRBD2. V lost 4 bases, J lost 0 bases, and 2 bases stayed unmatched. Germline V gene sequence: CDR1 SGHNT, CDR2 YYREEE (reference sequence). The length of the CDR3 is 15 residues.

The chain has TRBV18 and TRBJ2-2, with TRBD2 identical over 11 bases. The CDR3 sequence is 16 residues long. Germline trimming cut 5 bases from V and 4 bases from J; bases unmatched to any gene: 6. Germline loops: CDR1 KGHSH, CDR2 LQKENI. CDR3 sequence reads: CASSVAGGPSTGELFF. In DNA, the CDR3 is TGTGCCAGCTCAGTAGCGGGAGGGCCGAGCACCGGGGAGCTGTTTTTT.

As regards this clone: Different DNA sequences within this sample yield the same CDR3. The CDR3 DNA sequence: TGTGCCAGCTCACCAGACTCTGGGGAGCAGTACGTC. Translating it yields CASSPDSGEQYV. The V call is TRBV18, the J call TRBJ2-7; D remains unclear. This CDR3 has 12 amino acids. Trimming removed 2 bases from V and 7 bases from J, with 9 bases in between. CDR1 is KGHSH and CDR2 is LQKENI in the germline V gene.

The chain links TRBV5-1 to TRBJ2-5; 10 positions agree with TRBD2. The germline CDR1 and CDR2 sequences are SGHRS and YFSETQ. Unmatched junction bases numbered 3, after V lost 4 bases and J lost 3 bases. This CDR3 is 14 amino acids long. CDR3 residues: CASSTGLAEETQYF. CDR3 coding DNA: TGCGCCAGCAGCACAGGACTAGCGGAAGAGACCCAGTACTTC.

This chain connects TRBV5-8 to TRBJ1-2; D remains ambiguous. CDR1 and CDR2 (germline): SGHTS, YDEGEE. V lost 0 bases and J 8 bases, leaving 11 bases between the germline ends. CDR3 size: 13 residues. Here the CDR3 reads CASSLVEGWGYTF. CDR3 coding DNA: TGTGCCAGCAGCTTGGTGGAGGGTTGGGGCTACACCTTC.

The rearrangement links TRBV5-4 to TRBJ2-1; 7 nucleotides agree with TRBD1. Per the germline V gene, CDR1 is SGHNT and CDR2 is YYREEE (reference sequence). V shed 3 bases and J 7 bases; nucleotides not matched to a gene: 10. The CDR3 extends over 15 amino acids. CDR3 coding DNA: TGTGCCAGCAGCTCTACAAAGGGGGCGTCAAATGAGCAGTTCTTC. This encodes CASSSTKGASNEQFF.